These 24 T cell receptor beta chains share one sample of origin, sequenced in a study of shared clonotypes between healthy human individuals. It was CD45RO-negative cells, positively selected for CCR7, that made up naive CD8 cells, with terminally differentiated effector memory CD45RA+ cells excluded. Measured with immunoSEQ multiplex PCR; TCRdb has only the in-frame clones, and not every one. The table has roughly 600,000 clones, about 98% seen once; the top ten hold less than 0.35%. The sequenced sample was naive CD8+ T cells sorted from blood. The receptor set was obtained from a man younger than 40 in good health.

This chain uses TRBV13 with TRBJ2-7, with 12 bases fitting TRBD1. The CDR3 is 14 residues long. Germline CDR1 reads PRHDT; CDR2 reads FYEKMQ (reference sequence). J lost 5 bases, V lost 5 bases, and 4 bases had no gene match. CDR3 coding DNA: TGTGCCAGCAGCCAGGGACAGGGGGCGGACGAGCAGTACTTC. It is translated as CASSQGQGADEQYF.

This clone is a singleton in its sample. The chain recombines TRBV5-1 with TRBJ2-1, with 7 positions matching TRBD2. J lost 9 bases, V lost 6 bases, and 3 bases had no gene match. Germline loops: CDR1 SGHRS, CDR2 YFSETQ. CDR3 length: 11 amino acids. The CDR3 region is CASMGGVEQFF. The CDR3 DNA follows: TGCGCCAGCATGGGAGGGGTTGAGCAGTTCTTC. The whole variable domain, remainder taken from reference TRBV5-1 and TRBJ2-1, is KAGVTQTPRYLIKTRGQQVTLSCSPISGHRSVSWYQQTPGQGLQFLFEYFSETQRNKGNFPGRFSGRQFSNSRSEMNVSTLELGDSALYLCASMGGVEQFFGPGTRLTVL.

This chain joins TRBV13 and TRBJ1-2; no firm D call. The CDR3 sequence is 12 residues long. Germline V gives CDR1 PRHDT, CDR2 FYEKMQ (reference sequence). V lost 5 bases and J 8 bases, leaving 12 bases between the germline ends. CDR3 amino acids: CASSQQREGYTF. Here the CDR3 DNA reads TGTGCCAGCAGCCAGCAACGAGAAGGCTACACCTTC.

This rearrangement joins TRBV5-6 to TRBJ1-4; TRBD1 agrees at 9 bases. Germline CDR1 and CDR2: SGHDT and YYEEEE. The CDR3 runs 17 residues. The trim removed 6 bases at V and 3 bases at J, leaving 12 bases unmatched. The CDR3 here is CASNKDRGPVSNEKLFF. DNA for the CDR3: TGTGCCAGCAATAAGGACAGGGGCCCCGTCTCTAATGAAAAACTGTTTTTT.

This clone was observed once. V usage is TRBV27 and J usage is TRBJ1-5, with no clear D. Trimming left V 3 bases short and J 7 bases short, with 13 bases between. Germline values: CDR1 MNHEY, CDR2 SMNVEV (reference sequence). This CDR3 region has 14 residues. The CDR3 DNA follows: TGTGCCAGCAGTTTTTTTCCCACCGGCCAGCCCCAGCATTTT. It is translated as CASSFFPTGQPQHF.

This rearrangement joins TRBV27 to TRBJ2-1; 14 bases are a match to TRBD2. The V gene end was trimmed by 3 bases and the J gene end by 7 bases; junction bases not matched to a gene: 5. CDR3 length equals 16 residues. CDR1 is MNHEY, CDR2 SMNVEV, per germline (reference sequence). The CDR3 DNA follows: TGTGCCAGCAGTTTTATCGGACTAGCGGGAGGAAATGAGCAGTTCTTC. Protein product: CASSFIGLAGGNEQFF.

The V call is TRBV11-2, the J call TRBJ1-1; D gene unclear. The CDR3 has 14 amino acids. Germline CDR1 is SGHAT and CDR2 is FQNNGV. The V end lost 1 base, the J end lost 1 base, and 7 bases lay between the germline ends. CDR3 sequence reads: CASSLVRQNTEAFF. The CDR3 DNA is TGTGCCAGCAGCTTAGTACGCCAGAACACTGAAGCTTTCTTT.

The rearrangement uses TRBV27 and TRBJ2-7; D is ambiguous. CDR3 length: 11 amino acids. From germline, CDR1 is MNHEY and CDR2 SMNVEV (reference sequence). V was cut by 7 bases and J by 6 bases, with 10 bases left in between. CDR3 sequence: CASKEGREQYF. CDR3 coding DNA: TGTGCCAGCAAGGAAGGGCGCGAGCAGTACTTC.

The chain couples TRBV6-5 to TRBJ1-1; 7 nucleotides line up with TRBD1. The CDR3 is made up of 14 amino acids. With V trimmed by 6 bases and J by 0 bases, 4 bases remained unmatched. The germline CDR1 and CDR2 sequences are MNHEY and SVGAGI. CDR3 nucleotides: TGTGCCAGCAGGTACAGGGGCGTGAACACTGAAGCTTTCTTT. It codes for CASRYRGVNTEAFF.

The CDR3 loop reads CASRGMHEQYF. Written as DNA, the CDR3 is TGTGCCAGCAGAGGTATGCACGAGCAGTACTTC. V usage is TRBV5-6 and J usage is TRBJ2-7; D not certain. Germline CDR1 reads SGHDT; CDR2 reads YYEEEE. This CDR3 is 11 amino acids long. Trimming stripped 5 bases from V and 5 bases from J, with 8 bases between.

There are a few counts of this clone. V and J are TRBV7-9 and TRBJ2-1; TRBD1 matches at 7 bases. Germline trimming cut 5 bases from V and 4 bases from J; bases unmatched to any gene: 5. The CDR3 runs to 14 residues. Germline V lookup: CDR1 SEHNR, CDR2 FQNEAQ (reference sequence). CDR3: CASSRTGLYNEQFF. The CDR3 DNA is TGTGCCAGCAGCCGGACAGGCTTGTACAATGAGCAGTTCTTC.

The V gene is TRBV11-2, the J gene TRBJ2-4; D may be TRBD1 (5 bases). This CDR3 has 14 residues. Germline loops: CDR1 SGHAT, CDR2 FQNNGV. The germline V and J ends were trimmed by 1 base and 10 bases, with 14 bases remaining between them. Here the CDR3 DNA reads TGTGCCAGCAGCTTAGTAGGCAGGGCTGGAATTCAGTACTTC. Protein product: CASSLVGRAGIQYF.

This clone was counted a few times. This rearrangement joins TRBV6-6 to TRBJ2-7; 10 nucleotides agree with TRBD2. J lost 6 bases, V lost 5 bases, and 7 bases had no gene match. Germline CDR1 is MNHNY and CDR2 is SVGAGI (reference sequence). The CDR3 runs 14 residues. CDR3 in amino acids: CASSPLAGAGEQYF. In DNA, the CDR3 is TGTGCCAGCAGTCCCCTAGCGGGAGCAGGCGAGCAGTACTTC.

J is TRBJ2-7 and V is TRBV11-2, with D possibly TRBD1 on 8 matching bases. V was trimmed by 2 bases and J by 4 bases, leaving 24 bases between them. The germline V gene encodes CDR1 SGHAT and CDR2 FQNNGV. CDR3 length: 18 amino acids. CDR3 sequence reads: CASSLYVSGNRGGYEQYF. DNA for the CDR3: TGTGCCAGCAGCTTATATGTTTCCGGGAACAGGGGGGGATACGAGCAGTACTTC. The variable domain in full, with the rest retrieved from reference TRBV11-2 and TRBJ2-7, is EAGVAQSPRYKIIEKRQSVAFWCNPISGHATLYWYQQILGQGPKLLIQFQNNGVVDDSQLPKDRFSAERLKGVDSTLKIQPAKLEDSAVYLCASSLYVSGNRGGYEQYFGPGTRLTVT.

In regard to this clone: Other DNA sequences of this sample code for an identical CDR3. The V and J genes are TRBV6-6 and TRBJ2-7, with D tentatively TRBD1 (6 bases). V gave up 5 bases and J gave up 1 base, with 6 bases separating them. Germline V lookup: CDR1 MNHNY, CDR2 SVGAGI (reference sequence). The CDR3 is made up of 12 amino acids. In nucleotides, the CDR3 is TGTGCCAGCAGTACAGGGTCCTACGAGCAGTACTTC. This encodes CASSTGSYEQYF.

The chain recombines TRBV18 with TRBJ1-1; 10 bases match TRBD1. The CDR3 length is 18 residues. Germline V CDR1 and CDR2: KGHSH, LQKENI. With 6 bases clipped from V and 0 bases from J, the junction kept 13 bases outside the gene matches. The CDR3 spells CASSPSFGQGGLNTEAFF. The CDR3 region has the DNA TGTGCCAGCTCCCCGAGTTTCGGACAGGGGGGACTGAACACTGAAGCTTTCTTT.

This rearrangement joins TRBV18 to TRBJ2-5, with 12 bases lining up with TRBD2. This CDR3 is 17 amino acids long. Germline values: CDR1 KGHSH, CDR2 LQKENI. Losses at the gene ends were 3 bases for V and 2 bases for J; bases not matched to a gene: 7. The CDR3 protein is CASSPPGGLAGQETQYF. The CDR3, as DNA: TGTGCCAGCTCACCTCCTGGAGGACTAGCGGGACAAGAGACCCAGTACTTC.

J is TRBJ2-7 and V is TRBV13, with D possibly TRBD1 on 6 matching bases. Germline V CDR1 and CDR2: PRHDT, FYEKMQ (reference sequence). V lost 5 bases, J lost 2 bases, and 16 bases lay in between. The CDR3 sequence is 15 residues long. DNA of the CDR3: TGTGCCAGCAGCCCGGGGCAGGGGCCTACCTACGAGCAGTACTTC. The encoded protein is CASSPGQGPTYEQYF. Complete variable domain (other parts from reference TRBV13 and TRBJ2-7): AAGVIQSPRHLIKEKRETATLKCYPIPRHDTVYWYQQGPGQDPQFLISFYEKMQSDKGSIPDRFSAQQFSDYHSELNMSSLELGDSALYFCASSPGQGPTYEQYFGPGTRLTVT.

This sequence joins TRBV10-3 and TRBJ2-1; no clear D. The CDR3 contains 12 residues. The germline CDR1 and CDR2 sequences are ENHRY and SYGVKD. The V and J ends lost 7 bases and 5 bases respectively, with 9 bases between them. The CDR3: CAINSGDNEQFF. The DNA for the CDR3 is TGTGCCATCAACTCTGGAGACAATGAGCAGTTCTTC.

The rearrangement uses TRBV11-2 and TRBJ2-3, with D hard to call. This CDR3 spans 16 amino acids. From germline, CDR1 is SGHAT and CDR2 FQNNGV. V was cut by 0 bases and J by 4 bases, with 14 bases left in between. The CDR3 loop reads CASSLDIAPMADTQYF. In nucleotides, the CDR3 is TGTGCCAGCAGCTTAGATATCGCCCCTATGGCAGATACGCAGTATTTT.

V usage is TRBV14 and J usage is TRBJ2-3, with 9 bases aligning to TRBD2. The germline CDR1 and CDR2 sequences are SGHDN and FVKESK. Losses at the gene ends were 0 bases for V and 6 bases for J; bases not matched to a gene: 7. This CDR3 contains 16 residues. Written as DNA, the CDR3 is TGTGCCAGCAGCCAAGATCTCGCGGGAGGGACCGATACGCAGTATTTT. Translated, it gives CASSQDLAGGTDTQYF.

The rearrangement uses TRBV7-9 and TRBJ1-2; D is ambiguous. Germline lookup yields CDR1 SEHNR and CDR2 FQNEAQ (reference sequence). V was pared by 7 bases and J by 3 bases, with 27 bases between. The CDR3 runs 18 residues. CDR3 in DNA: TGTGCCAGCACCGAGCTCACCGCCCAACTACCCCTCGACTATGGCTACACCTTC. It is translated as CASTELTAQLPLDYGYTF. Variable domain in full (rest from reference TRBV7-9 and TRBJ1-2): DTGVSQNPRHKITKRGQNVTFRCDPISEHNRLYWYRQTLGQGPEFLTYFQNEAQLEKSRLLSDRFSAERPKGSFSTLEIQRTEQGDSAMYLCASTELTAQLPLDYGYTFGSGTRLTVV.

The J gene is TRBJ2-7, the V gene TRBV14; D possibly corresponds to TRBD1 (5 bases). Trimming cost V 4 bases and J 3 bases, with 16 bases left between them. Germline CDR1 reads SGHDN; CDR2 reads FVKESK. This CDR3 region has 15 residues. The chain's CDR3 is CASSRRERGYYEQYF. CDR3 coding DNA: TGTGCCAGCAGCCGTCGTGAAAGGGGATACTACGAGCAGTACTTC.

This clone is a singleton in its sample. J is TRBJ2-7 and V is TRBV27, with 11 bases aligning to TRBD2. This CDR3 is built from 14 residues. Trimming removed 4 bases from V and 3 bases from J; junction bases left unmatched: 2. CDR1 is MNHEY and CDR2 is SMNVEV in the germline V gene (reference sequence). CDR3 bases: TGTGCCAGCAGTTCGGGACTAGCGGACTACGAGCAGTACTTC. It translates to CASSSGLADYEQYF.